A single sample is the source of the 21 T cell receptor beta chains below, sequenced in a study of shared clonotypes between healthy human individuals (TCRdb year 2020). The library was produced with the immunoSEQ multiplex PCR assay. Drawn from immuneACCESS, this table holds only the in-frame rearrangements with V and J called that TCRdb kept. Clones are partly lost; checked studies trace under half to an unresolved V gene and leave the rest unexplained. Across this sample there are some 240,000 clones, with 60% to 70% seen only once. The ten largest make up roughly 11% of the sample. Sequenced sample: memory CD4+ T cells sorted from blood. Interpreted using the paper, the cell subset or site label stands for: CD45RA-negative fraction. The receptors come from a man aged 30 to 45 in good health.

The rearrangement joins TRBV6-5 to TRBJ2-7, with D possibly matching TRBD1 (5 bases). V lost 4 bases to trimming and J lost 1 base, with 14 bases between them. The CDR3 contains 15 residues. Germline CDR1 MNHEY, CDR2 SVGAGI. The CDR3 DNA sequence: TGTGCCAGCAGTTGGCAGGGATTTCAGTCCTACGAGCAGTACTTC. The encoded protein is CASSWQGFQSYEQYF.

This clone was observed at least ten times. This chain joins TRBV7-2 and TRBJ2-5; D remains ambiguous. In germline, CDR1 is SGHTA, CDR2 FQGNSA. The CDR3 has 12 residues. Between the trimmed V and J ends, which lost 5 bases and 5 bases, there was a span of 9 bases. For the CDR3, the DNA is TGTGCCAGCAGCACAGTGTCGGAGACCCAGTACTTC. Residues: CASSTVSETQYF.

The CDR3, as DNA: TGTGCCAGCAGTGAAGATTCAGGGGGCGCGGTTGAGACCCAGTACTTC. It yields the protein CASSEDSGGAVETQYF. The chain links TRBV6-1 to TRBJ2-5, with 8 positions matching TRBD1. Germline values: CDR1 MNHNS, CDR2 SASEGT. The V and J ends lost 1 base and 5 bases, in that order; junction bases with no gene match: 9. The CDR3 runs 16 residues.

The V call is TRBV28, the J call TRBJ1-5; no clear D. CDR1 and CDR2 from the germline V gene are MDHEN and SYDVKM. Deletions cut 5 bases from V and 3 bases from J, with 8 bases between. This CDR3 has 13 residues. In DNA, the CDR3 is TGTGCCAGCAGTCCTCGGCCCAATCAGCCCCAGCATTTT. Translating gives CASSPRPNQPQHF.

The J gene is TRBJ2-7, the V gene TRBV7-2; weak D call: TRBD1 (5 bases). Between the trimmed V and J ends, which lost 3 bases and 3 bases, there was a span of 12 bases. The CDR3 contains 14 residues. The germline V gene has CDR1 SGHTA and CDR2 FQGNSA. The CDR3 coding sequence is TGTGCCAGCAGCTTTCGTGACAGTCACTACGAGCAGTACTTC. It translates to CASSFRDSHYEQYF. The whole variable domain, filled in from reference TRBV7-2 and TRBJ2-7, reads GAGVSQSPSNKVTEKGKDVELRCDPISGHTALYWYRQSLGQGLEFLIYFQGNSAPDKSGLPSDRFSAERTGGSVSTLTIQRTQQEDSAVYLCASSFRDSHYEQYFGPGTRLTVT.

This chain joins TRBV2 and TRBJ2-7; D possibly corresponds to TRBD2 (6 bases). Trimming left V 7 bases short and J 3 bases short, with 16 bases between. The CDR3 contains 14 residues. Germline V gene data show CDR1 as SNHLY and CDR2 as FYNNEI. For the CDR3, the DNA is TGTGCCAGCACAGGTACTAGCTCCTTCTACGAGCAGTACTTC. It codes for CASTGTSSFYEQYF.

The chain employs TRBV2 and TRBJ2-1; D gene unclear. The V and J ends lost 6 bases and 9 bases respectively, with 9 bases between them. This CDR3 is built from 11 residues. Germline lookup yields CDR1 SNHLY and CDR2 FYNNEI. The CDR3 is CASSIQAEQFF. As DNA, the CDR3 is TGTGCCAGCAGCATTCAGGCTGAGCAGTTCTTC.

This clone was picked up one time. The V call is TRBV15, the J call TRBJ1-5, with D perhaps TRBD1 (6 bases). Trimming shortened V by 5 bases and J by 6 bases, and 17 bases separated the two germline ends. Germline CDR1 and CDR2: LNHNV and YYDKDF (reference sequence). This CDR3 has 15 amino acids. The CDR3 here is CATSPGRGTGQPQHF. CDR3 bases: TGTGCCACCAGCCCGGGGAGGGGGACCGGTCAGCCCCAGCATTTT.

In its sample, this clone was seen many times. The V and J genes are TRBV2 and TRBJ1-1; D ambiguous. Germline CDR1 SNHLY, CDR2 FYNNEI. Deletions cut 4 bases from V and 8 bases from J, with 17 bases between. CDR3 size: 14 residues. CDR3 amino acids: CASSGLPTATEAFF. The CDR3 bases are TGTGCCAGCAGTGGATTGCCAACCGCCACCGAAGCTTTCTTT.

The V call is TRBV29-1, the J call TRBJ1-5; the D is unclear. Trimming took 1 base from V and 3 from J, leaving 7 bases between them. Germline V gives CDR1 SQVTM, CDR2 ANQGSEA. The CDR3 spans 13 residues. In nucleotides, the CDR3 is TGCAGCGTTGAAGGTGGTATCAATCAGCCCCAGCATTTT. Its protein product is CSVEGGINQPQHF.

J is TRBJ2-1 and V is TRBV5-1; D may be TRBD1 or TRBD2 (5 bases each). The germline V gene encodes CDR1 SGHRS and CDR2 YFSETQ. Trimming cost V 5 bases and J 5 bases, with 17 bases left between them. The CDR3 extends over 15 amino acids. CDR3 DNA: TGCGCCAGCAGATCAGGAACAGAGGGGAACAATGAGCAGTTCTTC. Amino acids: CASRSGTEGNNEQFF.

The gene calls are TRBV11-2 and TRBJ2-7; the match to TRBD1 covers 10 bases. Germline-derived CDR1 and CDR2 are SGHAT and FQNNGV. After removal of 5 bases from V and 3 bases from J, the junction contained 10 bases not matched to a gene. The CDR3 is 16 amino acids. This chain's CDR3 is CASSGDRGRALYEQYF. CDR3 coding DNA: TGTGCCAGCAGCGGGGACAGGGGACGGGCTCTCTACGAGCAGTACTTC.

This chain links TRBV9 with TRBJ2-3, with D possibly being TRBD1 or TRBD2 (6 bases each). The germline V gene encodes CDR1 SGDLS and CDR2 YYNGEE. The V end lost 4 bases, the J end lost 2 bases, and 20 bases lay between the germline ends. This CDR3 region has 17 residues. CDR3 coding DNA: TGTGCCAGCAGCATCAGTTCGGGGGCCCACCCCACAGATACGCAGTATTTT. This translates into CASSISSGAHPTDTQYF.

CDR3 bases: TGTGCCAGCAGCTTAGGGGGACTAGTAACCGGGGAGCTGTTTTTT. Amino acids: CASSLGGLVTGELFF. V and J are TRBV11-3 and TRBJ2-2; 8 bases are shared with TRBD2. The junction had 3 bases not matched to a gene; V was cut back by 1 base and J by 5 bases. The CDR3 has 15 amino acids. Germline V gives CDR1 SGHNT, CDR2 YENEEA.

The CDR3 DNA reads TGTGCCAGCAGCTTGGAGGCCCGACGTAGAAGGGATGAGCAGTTCTTC. The encoded protein is CASSLEARRRRDEQFF. V and J are TRBV5-6 and TRBJ2-1; D gene ambiguous. Trimming shortened V by 0 bases and J by 8 bases, and 18 bases separated the two germline ends. This CDR3 contains 16 residues. Germline V gene data show CDR1 as SGHDT and CDR2 as YYEEEE.

This clone has a handful of counts. The chain links TRBV30 to TRBJ1-5; D unresolved. Germline V CDR1 and CDR2: GTSNPN, SVGIG (reference sequence). This CDR3 region has 13 residues. V was pared by 4 bases and J by 0 bases, with 7 bases between. CDR3 residues: CAWTEFSNQPQHF. The CDR3 region has the DNA TGTGCCTGGACAGAGTTTAGCAATCAGCCCCAGCATTTT.

The chain is built from TRBV10-3 and TRBJ2-7; D may be TRBD2 (5 bases). Germline V lookup: CDR1 ENHRY, CDR2 SYGVKD. The CDR3 has 15 amino acids. V was pared by 3 bases and J by 6 bases, with 18 bases between. The CDR3 DNA sequence: TGTGCCATCAGTGATGAGAATCGAGGGTCAGGCGAGCAGTACTTC. The encoded protein is CAISDENRGSGEQYF.

The CDR3 nucleotides are TGTGCCAGCGGGCGTGGGGGTAGCACAGATACGCAGTATTTT. Its translation is CASGRGGSTDTQYF. The chain uses TRBV9 and TRBJ2-3, with D perhaps being TRBD1 or TRBD2 (5 bases each). Germline V gives CDR1 SGDLS, CDR2 YYNGEE. Trimming cost V 7 bases and J 0 bases, with 12 bases left between them. The CDR3 runs 14 residues.

V is TRBV5-1 and J is TRBJ2-3, with unresolved D. CDR1 SGHRS and CDR2 YFSETQ come from the germline V gene. V dropped 3 bases and J dropped 0 bases, with 11 bases sitting between them. The CDR3 totals 15 residues. In DNA form, the CDR3 reads TGCGCCAGCAGCTCGGATACAACTAGCACAGATACGCAGTATTTT. This encodes CASSSDTTSTDTQYF. Full variable domain (rest looked up from reference TRBV5-1 and TRBJ2-3): KAGVTQTPRYLIKTRGQQVTLSCSPISGHRSVSWYQQTPGQGLQFLFEYFSETQRNKGNFPGRFSGRQFSNSRSEMNVSTLELGDSALYLCASSSDTTSTDTQYFGPGTRLTVL.

J is TRBJ2-7 and V is TRBV28, with TRBD1 matching 8 bases. Germline values: CDR1 MDHEN, CDR2 SYDVKM. The CDR3 covers 13 residues. Trimming cost V 4 bases and J 9 bases; bases outside gene matches: 8. This chain's CDR3 is CASSSSGGAAQYF. The CDR3 DNA is TGTGCCAGCAGTTCATCAGGGGGCGCGGCGCAGTACTTC.

The CDR3 is CASSRTGGTDTQYF. CDR3 sequence (DNA): TGTGCCAGCTCGCGTACAGGGGGCACAGATACGCAGTATTTT. The chain combines TRBV28 with TRBJ2-3; 7 bases map to TRBD1. The V gene end was trimmed by 8 bases and the J gene end by 1 base; junction bases not matched to a gene: 6. The germline V gene encodes CDR1 MDHEN and CDR2 SYDVKM. The CDR3 runs 14 residues.